These 30 T cell receptor beta chains came from one sample sequenced in a study of CD8 T cells in ankylosing spondylitis. TCRdb independently ran MiXCR on the 5' RACE reads; one entry per CDR3 protein. The sample records about 250,000 distinct CDR3 sequences, roughly 32% being singletons. Sequencing was done on a sample of blood, either unsorted or a sorted T cell fraction (not recorded which). Receptors originate from a male donor with ankylosing spondylitis or in good health (not recorded which).

The J gene is TRBJ2-3, the V gene TRBV29-1; D is unclear. This CDR3 is 14 amino acids long. V lost 3 bases to trimming and J lost 0 bases, with 10 bases between them. The germline gives CDR1 SQVTM, CDR2 ANQGSEA. CDR3 in DNA: TGCAGCGTTGACGGCTGGTCTAGCACAGATACGCAGTATTTT. It codes for CSVDGWSSTDTQYF.

The chain has TRBV12-3 or TRBV12-4 and TRBJ2-3; D remains unclear. This CDR3 region has 15 residues. V shed 1 base and J shed 2 bases, with 10 bases lying between them. CDR3 amino acids: CASSLDSLPTDTQYF. The CDR3 bases are TGTGCCAGCAGTTTAGACAGCTTACCCACAGATACGCAGTATTTT.

The table lists this clonotype with many counts. The CDR3 DNA reads as TGTGCCAGCAGCAGTATAGGCCCTCCTGGCTACAATGAGCAGTTCTTC. Its translation is CASSSIGPPGYNEQFF. The V gene is TRBV12-3 or TRBV12-4, the J gene TRBJ2-1; D call uncertain. Deletions cut 6 bases from V and 3 bases from J, with 18 bases between. This CDR3 is 16 amino acids long.

This clonotype was observed a handful of times. This sequence joins TRBV5-1 and TRBJ2-5; TRBD2 might be the D (6 bases). The V end was cut by 4 bases, the J end by 7 bases, with 23 bases between. Germline assignment: CDR1 SGHRS and CDR2 YFSETQ. The CDR3 runs 16 residues. Here the CDR3 DNA reads TGCGCCAGCAGCCCCGTATCCCGGGACCTCGGGGGGACCCAGTACTTC. The encoded protein is CASSPVSRDLGGTQYF.

The chain is built from TRBV12-3 or TRBV12-4 and TRBJ2-7; TRBD2 might be the D (5 bases). V was cut by 3 bases and J by 9 bases, with 12 bases left in between. The CDR3 is 12 amino acids. The CDR3 DNA reads TGTGCCAGCAGTTTCGGGGTACTGGGGCAGTACTTC. Translating gives CASSFGVLGQYF.

The chain carries TRBV4-1 and TRBJ2-7, with 7 bases identical to TRBD1. Germline trimming cut 6 bases from V and 0 bases from J; bases unmatched to any gene: 5. There are 14 residues in the CDR3. Germline V CDR1 and CDR2: MGHRA, YSYEKL. CDR3 region: CASRPGQDSYEQYF. As DNA, the CDR3 is TGCGCCAGCAGACCAGGACAGGACTCCTACGAGCAGTACTTC.

This clonotype showed up just a few times. V is TRBV12-3 or TRBV12-4 and J is TRBJ1-1, with 7 positions matching TRBD1. With 5 bases clipped from V and 4 bases from J, the junction kept 7 bases outside the gene matches. The CDR3 consists of 14 residues. This chain's CDR3 is CASSLDRVRTEAFF. CDR3 in DNA: TGTGCCAGCAGTCTTGACAGGGTACGCACTGAAGCTTTCTTT.

The chain carries TRBV2 and TRBJ2-5, with 7 bases that match TRBD1. The CDR3 loop spans 14 amino acids. V was pared by 5 bases and J by 4 bases, with 7 bases of the junction left unmatched. CDR1 and CDR2 from the germline V gene are SNHLY and FYNNEI. The DNA of the CDR3 is TGTGCCAGCAGTTTCTACAGGGGAAGAGAGACCCAGTACTTC. It translates to CASSFYRGRETQYF.

The rearrangement uses TRBV7-8 and TRBJ2-7, with 8 bases lining up with TRBD2. There are 14 residues in the CDR3. The J segment lost 6 bases and the V segment lost 5 bases, leaving 9 bases of the junction unmatched. CDR1 and CDR2 (germline): SGHVS, FQNEAQ. DNA of the CDR3: TGTGCCAGCAGCCCTAGCGGGCGATTCTTCGAGCAGTACTTC. It translates to CASSPSGRFFEQYF.

The table lists this clonotype with a few counts. The gene calls are TRBV7-8 and TRBJ1-2, with D possibly matching TRBD1 (6 bases). Trimming left V 4 bases short and J 8 bases short, with 17 bases between. Germline CDR1 is SGHVS and CDR2 is FQNEAQ. CDR3 length: 14 amino acids. The CDR3 region is CASSSLTGSRGYTF. The CDR3 DNA is TGTGCCAGCAGCTCCCTCACAGGGAGTAGGGGCTACACCTTC.

The chain uses TRBV6-1 and TRBJ1-3; possible D gene TRBD1, 5 bases. This CDR3 region has 16 residues. Germline V gene data show CDR1 as MNHNS and CDR2 as SASEGT. Trimming took off 7 bases at V and 4 bases at J, with 20 bases between the two ends. Here the CDR3 reads CASTINSDRPGNTIYF. The CDR3 DNA reads TGTGCCAGCACAATAAATTCCGACAGACCCGGAAACACCATATATTTT.

This clonotype has a handful of counts. V usage is TRBV12-3 or TRBV12-4 and J usage is TRBJ1-2; D is unclear. The V gene lost 5 bases and the J gene lost 0 bases, with 13 bases spanning the gap. CDR3 length: 15 amino acids. The CDR3 region is CASSPAYIANYGYTF. The DNA of the CDR3 is TGTGCCAGCAGTCCCGCCTACATAGCTAACTATGGCTACACCTTC.

This clonotype appeared a few times. J is TRBJ2-7 and V is TRBV28, with 8 bases that match TRBD1. This CDR3 has 15 amino acids. With 10 bases clipped from V and 5 bases from J, the junction kept 16 bases outside the gene matches. Germline CDR1 MDHEN, CDR2 SYDVKM. The CDR3 reads CAISERQGNSDEQYF. CDR3 in DNA: TGTGCCATCTCGGAAAGACAGGGGAATAGCGACGAGCAGTACTTC. Full variable domain (remainder filled in from reference TRBV28 and TRBJ2-7): DVKVTQSSRYLVKRTGEKVFLECVQDMDHENMFWYRQDPGLGLRLIYFSYDVKMKEKGDIPEGYSVSREKKERFSLILESASTNQTSMYLCAISERQGNSDEQYFGPGTRLTVT.

The chain joins TRBV18 to TRBJ2-3; no definite D call. The germline CDR1 and CDR2 sequences are KGHSH and LQKENI. Deletions cut 5 bases from V and 0 bases from J, with 6 bases between. The CDR3 has 13 amino acids. CDR3 sequence reads: CASSSDSTDTQYF. The CDR3 DNA sequence: TGTGCCAGCTCATCGGACAGCACAGATACGCAGTATTTT. Full variable domain (remainder filled in from reference TRBV18 and TRBJ2-3): NAGVMQNPRHLVRRRGQEARLRCSPMKGHSHVYWYRQLPEEGLKFMVYLQKENIIDESGMPKERFSAEFPKEGPSILRIQQVVRGDSAAYFCASSSDSTDTQYFGPGTRLTVL.

Only a few counts were recorded for this clonotype. The rearrangement links TRBV12-3 or TRBV12-4 to TRBJ2-5, with 7 bases matching TRBD2. The CDR3 consists of 16 residues. The V and J ends lost 3 bases and 4 bases, in that order; junction bases with no gene match: 11. Here the CDR3 DNA reads TGTGCCAGCAGTTTTTTGCCAGCGGGGAACCCAGAGACCCAGTACTTC. This translates into CASSFLPAGNPETQYF.

The V and J genes are TRBV20-1 and TRBJ2-1; D may be TRBD2 (6 bases). Looked up from germline, CDR1 is DFQATT and CDR2 is SNEGSKA (reference sequence). The CDR3 totals 14 residues. V dropped 3 bases and J dropped 0 bases, with 9 bases sitting between them. The CDR3 nucleotides read TGCAGTGCTAGGGAGGGGCACTCCTACAATGAGCAGTTCTTC. Protein sequence: CSAREGHSYNEQFF.

CDR3 loop: CASSRGGDQETQYF. The DNA for the CDR3 is TGTGCCAGCAGCAGAGGGGGGGACCAAGAGACCCAGTACTTC. This chain links TRBV5-6 with TRBJ2-5; D perhaps matches TRBD2 (7 bases). Trimming shortened V by 4 bases and J by 0 bases, and 10 bases separated the two germline ends. The CDR3 loop spans 14 amino acids. Germline CDR1 and CDR2: SGHDT and YYEEEE.

This clonotype showed up just once. The chain couples TRBV6-1 to TRBJ2-7, with D perhaps TRBD1 (5 bases). V lost 6 bases and J 2 bases, leaving 11 bases between the germline ends. The CDR3 spans 13 residues. Germline V lookup: CDR1 MNHNS, CDR2 SASEGT. CDR3 in amino acids: CASRERGPYEQYF. DNA of the CDR3: TGTGCCAGCAGGGAAAGGGGCCCCTACGAGCAGTACTTC.

This clonotype occurred a few times. The chain has TRBV29-1 and TRBJ2-5; D remains ambiguous. The CDR3 extends over 12 amino acids. Germline V gene lookup returns CDR1 SQVTM and CDR2 ANQGSEA. Trimming stripped 7 bases from V and 9 bases from J, with 18 bases between. The CDR3 spells CSALNELGAQYF. The CDR3 nucleotides are TGCAGCGCGTTGAATGAGCTTGGGGCCCAGTACTTC.

This clonotype was observed a few times. The chain has TRBV3-1 and TRBJ2-5; 11 bases align to TRBD2. The CDR3 runs to 15 residues. V shed 1 base, J shed 2 bases, and the junction held 0 bases outside the gene matches. Germline CDR1 and CDR2: LGHDT and YNNKEL (reference sequence). The DNA of the CDR3 is TGTGCCAGCAGCCAAGTAGCGGGGGGGCAAGAGACCCAGTACTTC. It codes for CASSQVAGGQETQYF.

There are a few counts of this clonotype. This chain links TRBV6-1 with TRBJ2-1; perhaps TRBD1 as D (6 bases). The V end lost 7 bases, the J end lost 4 bases, and 17 bases lay between the germline ends. This CDR3 spans 15 amino acids. Germline V lookup: CDR1 MNHNS, CDR2 SASEGT. CDR3 nucleotides: TGTGCCAGCACCAACCCAGAACAGGGTTACAATGAGCAGTTCTTC. Translating it yields CASTNPEQGYNEQFF.

V is TRBV27 and J is TRBJ1-4; a possible D gene is TRBD1 (6 bases). V lost 2 bases and J lost 5, with 12 bases in between. Germline lookup yields CDR1 MNHEY and CDR2 SMNVEV (reference sequence). This CDR3 is built from 15 residues. CDR3 amino acids: CASSLIWGRNEKLFF. In nucleotides, the CDR3 is TGTGCCAGCAGTTTAATCTGGGGGCGAAATGAAAAACTGTTTTTT.

This clonotype appeared many times. The chain recombines TRBV29-1 with TRBJ2-1; TRBD1 matches at 10 bases. Germline loops: CDR1 SQVTM, CDR2 ANQGSEA. V lost 5 bases, J lost 6 bases, and 1 base stayed unmatched. CDR3 length: 12 amino acids. The CDR3 coding sequence is TGCAGCGTTAGGACAGGGGGCAATGAGCAGTTCTTC. Translation gives CSVRTGGNEQFF.

This clonotype was seen a few times. The rearrangement links TRBV20-1 to TRBJ1-3; no firm D call. This CDR3 contains 14 residues. Germline CDR1 and CDR2: DFQATT and SNEGSKA (reference sequence). V was pared by 2 bases and J by 4 bases, with 12 bases between. For the CDR3, the DNA is TGCAGTGCTAGATTTGCGGCATCCGGAAACACCATATATTTT. Protein product: CSARFAASGNTIYF.

This clonotype was seen a few times. The chain joins TRBV20-1 to TRBJ1-4; D unresolved. The V end lost 3 bases, the J end lost 5 bases, and 19 bases lay between the germline ends. Germline V lookup: CDR1 DFQATT, CDR2 SNEGSKA (reference sequence). The CDR3 has 16 amino acids. The CDR3: CSASGSFRHKNEKLFF. Written as DNA, the CDR3 is TGCAGTGCTAGTGGTTCATTCCGGCACAAAAATGAAAAACTGTTTTTT.

The gene calls are TRBV9 and TRBJ2-7, with D maybe TRBD2 (5 bases). V was cut by 0 bases and J by 3 bases, with 13 bases left in between. The CDR3 contains 15 residues. Germline V gives CDR1 SGDLS, CDR2 YYNGEE. CDR3 amino acids: CASSVGSGNFYEQYF. The CDR3 nucleotides are TGTGCCAGCAGCGTAGGTTCGGGGAATTTCTACGAGCAGTACTTC.

This sequence joins TRBV20-1 and TRBJ2-1, with 8 bases identical to TRBD1. V dropped 5 bases and J dropped 3; count of bases not matched to a gene: 6. Per the germline V gene, CDR1 is DFQATT and CDR2 is SNEGSKA (reference sequence). The CDR3 spans 14 residues. In DNA form, the CDR3 reads TGCAGTGCTTTAGGACAGGGCCGCTACAATGAGCAGTTCTTC. Amino acids: CSALGQGRYNEQFF.

The chain employs TRBV11-1 and TRBJ2-1, with a possible D match to TRBD1 (6 bases). Trimming removed 4 bases from V and 4 bases from J, with 20 bases in between. CDR1 and CDR2 (germline): SGHAT, FQDESV (reference sequence). This CDR3 contains 17 residues. The CDR3 nucleotides read TGTGCCAGCAGCTCCAGGGGTCGCGGCAGTTGGTACAATGAGCAGTTCTTC. Translating it yields CASSSRGRGSWYNEQFF.

The CDR3 coding sequence is TGTGCCAGCAGTTCCGGCAGTCACTACGAGCAGTACTTC. Translated: CASSSGSHYEQYF. The chain links TRBV28 to TRBJ2-7; D remains unclear. The CDR3 consists of 13 residues. Looked up from germline, CDR1 is MDHEN and CDR2 is SYDVKM. V dropped 4 bases and J dropped 3 bases, with 10 bases sitting between them.

This chain joins TRBV20-1 and TRBJ1-4; 7 bases agree with TRBD1. The germline CDR1 and CDR2 sequences are DFQATT and SNEGSKA (reference sequence). The CDR3 runs 15 residues. V lost 6 bases and J lost 7; bases outside the gene matches: 14. CDR3 sequence: CSARDSTGSAEKLFF. The CDR3 DNA reads TGCAGTGCGCGAGACTCGACAGGGAGTGCTGAAAAACTGTTTTTT.